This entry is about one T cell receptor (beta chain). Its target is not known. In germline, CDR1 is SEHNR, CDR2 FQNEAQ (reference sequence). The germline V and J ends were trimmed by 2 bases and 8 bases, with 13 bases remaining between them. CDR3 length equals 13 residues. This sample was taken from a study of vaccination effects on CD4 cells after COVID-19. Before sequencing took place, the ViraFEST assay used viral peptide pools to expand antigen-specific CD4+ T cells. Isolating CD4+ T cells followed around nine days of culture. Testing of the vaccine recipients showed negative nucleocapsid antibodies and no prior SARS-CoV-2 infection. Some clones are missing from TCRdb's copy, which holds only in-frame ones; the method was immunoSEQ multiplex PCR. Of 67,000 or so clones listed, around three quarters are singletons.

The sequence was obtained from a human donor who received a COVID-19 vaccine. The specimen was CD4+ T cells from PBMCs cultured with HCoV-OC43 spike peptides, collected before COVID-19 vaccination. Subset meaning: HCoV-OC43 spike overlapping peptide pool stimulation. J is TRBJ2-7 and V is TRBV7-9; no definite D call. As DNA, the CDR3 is TGTGCCAGCAGCTTATTTCTGGGCGAGAAGCAGTACGTC. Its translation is CASSLFLGEKQYV.